This entry lists 20 T cell receptor beta chains sequenced from one sample in a study of monozygotic twins with cystic fibrosis. The assay was immunoSEQ multiplex PCR, and TCRdb's table has in-frame clones only and misses some. Found here are about 32,000 clones, 92% of them singletons; the top ten hold roughly 0.85%. Sequencing was carried out using blood. The receptors were gathered from a girl aged 2-15 years with cystic fibrosis.

V gene TRBV9 combines with J gene TRBJ2-1, with 8 bases fitting TRBD2. Germline CDR1 SGDLS, CDR2 YYNGEE. The CDR3 loop spans 16 amino acids. V trimming: 0 bases; J trimming: 2 bases; junction bases outside the gene matches: 4. The CDR3 loop reads CASSVVGAGAYNEQFF. CDR3 DNA sequence: TGTGCCAGCAGCGTAGTTGGAGCGGGAGCCTACAATGAGCAGTTCTTC.

This clone showed up just once. V is TRBV30 and J is TRBJ1-5; the D is unclear. Germline loops: CDR1 GTSNPN, CDR2 SVGIG (reference sequence). V was shortened by 0 bases and J by 4 bases, with 16 bases between the two germline ends. This CDR3 spans 16 amino acids. This CDR3 reads CAWSVRKGRANQPQHF. Written as DNA, the CDR3 is TGTGCCTGGAGTGTACGCAAAGGTAGGGCTAATCAGCCCCAGCATTTT.

This chain uses TRBV5-1 with TRBJ2-5; TRBD2 aligns across 16 bases. The CDR3 consists of 16 residues. V shed 3 bases and J 5 bases; nucleotides not matched to a gene: 4. Per germline, CDR1 SGHRS and CDR2 YFSETQ. The CDR3 here is CASSWGLAGGPETQYF. The CDR3 DNA follows: TGCGCCAGCAGCTGGGGACTAGCGGGAGGGCCGGAGACCCAGTACTTC.

This chain connects TRBV19 to TRBJ2-5; D not resolved. The V and J ends lost 7 bases and 2 bases respectively, with 14 bases between them. The CDR3 length is 14 residues. Per germline, CDR1 LNHDA and CDR2 SQIVND (reference sequence). The chain's CDR3 is CASNNRGSQETQYF. DNA of the CDR3: TGTGCCAGTAATAATCGAGGATCTCAAGAGACCCAGTACTTC.

The chain uses TRBV18 and TRBJ1-5; D might be TRBD1 (5 bases). The CDR3 sequence is 12 residues long. From germline, CDR1 is KGHSH and CDR2 LQKENI. The V end was cut by 8 bases, the J end by 5 bases, with 10 bases between. CDR3 nucleotides: TGTGCCAGCAGCCGGGGGGATCAGCCCCAGCATTTT. Residues: CASSRGDQPQHF.

V and J are TRBV9 and TRBJ2-7; perhaps TRBD1 as D (5 bases). Germline V gene sequence: CDR1 SGDLS, CDR2 YYNGEE. This CDR3 is 15 amino acids long. Deletions cut 0 bases from V and 5 bases from J, with 15 bases between. CDR3 amino acids: CASSVGALPGNEQYF. Here the CDR3 DNA reads TGTGCCAGCAGCGTAGGGGCCCTCCCAGGGAACGAGCAGTACTTC.

In this sample, this clone turned up once. The chain employs TRBV7-9 and TRBJ1-5; D not certain. V lost 5 bases and J 9 bases, leaving 14 bases between the germline ends. Germline lookup yields CDR1 SEHNR and CDR2 FQNEAQ (reference sequence). The CDR3 loop spans 13 amino acids. The CDR3 is CASSPEGKGPQHF. DNA for the CDR3: TGTGCCAGCAGCCCGGAGGGCAAGGGGCCCCAGCATTTT. Filled out from reference TRBV7-9 and TRBJ1-5, the complete variable domain reads DTGVSQNPRHKITKRGQNVTFRCDPISEHNRLYWYRQTLGQGPEFLTYFQNEAQLEKSRLLSDRFSAERPKGSFSTLEIQRTEQGDSAMYLCASSPEGKGPQHFGDGTRLSIL.

J is TRBJ2-1 and V is TRBV5-4; D possibly corresponds to TRBD1 (5 bases). This CDR3 is built from 15 residues. V was trimmed by 5 bases and J by 4 bases, leaving 16 bases between them. Germline lookup yields CDR1 SGHNT and CDR2 YYREEE (reference sequence). This chain's CDR3 is CASSLDGQGYNEQFF. The CDR3 DNA is TGTGCCAGCAGTCTTGACGGCCAGGGATACAATGAGCAGTTCTTC.

CDR3: CASSPGQGSGPLHF. The CDR3 coding sequence is TGTGCCAGCAGTCCGGGACAGGGGAGTGGGCCCCTCCACTTT. The chain combines TRBV6-1 with TRBJ1-6, with TRBD1 matching over 10 bases. CDR1 is MNHNS, CDR2 SASEGT, per germline. J was trimmed by 13 bases and V by 5 bases; bases with no gene match: 8. The CDR3 covers 14 residues.

V is TRBV19 and J is TRBJ2-7; D is tentatively TRBD1 or TRBD2 (5 bases each). This CDR3 region has 15 residues. V lost 2 bases and J 3 bases, leaving 14 bases between the germline ends. Germline V CDR1 and CDR2: LNHDA, SQIVND (reference sequence). The CDR3 DNA reads as TGTGCCAGTAGTATAATGAGAGGGGTCCACTACGAGCAGTACTTC. Protein sequence: CASSIMRGVHYEQYF. Filled out from reference TRBV19 and TRBJ2-7, the complete variable domain reads DGGITQSPKYLFRKEGQNVTLSCEQNLNHDAMYWYRQDPGQGLRLIYYSQIVNDFQKGDIAEGYSVSREKKESFPLTVTSAQKNPTAFYLCASSIMRGVHYEQYFGPGTRLTVT.

The gene calls are TRBV27 and TRBJ1-2; 7 nucleotides line up with TRBD1. Trimming at V came to 5 bases and at J to 4 bases, leaving 16 bases not matched to a gene. CDR1 and CDR2 (germline): MNHEY, SMNVEV (reference sequence). CDR3 length equals 17 residues. CDR3 in amino acids: CASSPSGTEVLVYGYTF. DNA of the CDR3: TGTGCCAGCAGTCCAAGTGGGACAGAAGTACTTGTCTATGGCTACACCTTC.

This rearrangement joins TRBV2 to TRBJ2-1; D perhaps matches TRBD1 (5 bases). In germline, CDR1 is SNHLY, CDR2 FYNNEI. The CDR3 length is 14 residues. V was cut by 2 bases and J by 6 bases, with 11 bases left in between. CDR3 sequence reads: CASSEMPQGNEQFF. The CDR3 DNA reads as TGTGCCAGCAGTGAAATGCCCCAGGGCAATGAGCAGTTCTTC.

The chain recombines TRBV5-4 with TRBJ2-5, with 8 bases fitting TRBD1. This CDR3 comprises 15 residues. The V gene's germline CDR1 is SGHNT and CDR2 YYREEE (reference sequence). The junction had 6 bases not matched to a gene; V was cut back by 0 bases and J by 5 bases. The CDR3 region is CASSLARGREETQYF. The CDR3 DNA reads as TGTGCCAGCAGCTTGGCCAGGGGGCGCGAGGAGACCCAGTACTTC. Full variable domain (rest looked up from reference TRBV5-4 and TRBJ2-5): ETGVTQSPTHLIKTRGQQVTLRCSSQSGHNTVSWYQQALGQGPQFIFQYYREEENGRGNFPPRFSGLQFPNYSSELNVNALELDDSALYLCASSLARGREETQYFGPGTRLLVL.

This rearrangement joins TRBV18 to TRBJ2-2; D remains unclear. Germline V gene sequence: CDR1 KGHSH, CDR2 LQKENI. The CDR3 consists of 14 residues. V was shortened by 1 base and J by 3 bases, with 6 bases between the two germline ends. Here the CDR3 reads CASSPLKDTGELFF. The CDR3 bases are TGTGCCAGCTCACCACTTAAGGACACCGGGGAGCTGTTTTTT.

This clone appeared once. The rearrangement uses TRBV18 and TRBJ2-6, with 8 bases identical to TRBD1. This CDR3 comprises 17 residues. Germline CDR1 and CDR2: KGHSH and LQKENI. Trimming at V came to 4 bases and at J to 1 base, leaving 6 bases not matched to a gene. The CDR3 protein is CASSLGQGSSGANVLTF. For the CDR3, the DNA is TGTGCCAGCTCACTAGGACAGGGTTCATCTGGGGCCAACGTCCTGACTTTC. Supplemented by reference TRBV18 and TRBJ2-6, the full variable domain reads NAGVMQNPRHLVRRRGQEARLRCSPMKGHSHVYWYRQLPEEGLKFMVYLQKENIIDESGMPKERFSAEFPKEGPSILRIQQVVRGDSAAYFCASSLGQGSSGANVLTFGAGSRLTVL.

The chain has TRBV9 and TRBJ2-3, with D possibly matching TRBD1 (6 bases). The germline V gene has CDR1 SGDLS and CDR2 YYNGEE. The V and J ends lost 0 bases and 2 bases respectively, with 16 bases between them. CDR3 size: 17 residues. The CDR3 protein is CASSVEDRSYLTDTQYF. DNA for the CDR3: TGTGCCAGCAGCGTAGAAGACAGGTCATACCTCACAGATACGCAGTATTTT.

The V and J genes are TRBV4-1 and TRBJ2-1; 14 nucleotides line up with TRBD2. Germline assignment: CDR1 MGHRA and CDR2 YSYEKL. This CDR3 has 19 residues. J lost 4 bases, V lost 2 bases, and 10 bases had no gene match. CDR3 DNA: TGCGCCAGCAGCCAACTTCCTCCCGGGACTAGCGGGGGTTACAATGAGCAGTTCTTC. This encodes CASSQLPPGTSGGYNEQFF.

In DNA, the CDR3 is TGTGCCAGCAGGCCAGGGGGGACTAGCGCCTATGAGCAGTTCTTC. Its translation: CASRPGGTSAYEQFF. The V call is TRBV28, the J call TRBJ2-1; 10 bases align to TRBD2. Germline-derived CDR1 and CDR2 are MDHEN and SYDVKM. V was pared by 6 bases and J by 8 bases, with 10 bases of the junction left unmatched. The CDR3 consists of 15 residues.

This clone has just one count. The gene calls are TRBV7-9 and TRBJ2-7, with D possibly matching TRBD1 (5 bases). This CDR3 has 12 residues. Deletions cut 5 bases from V and 5 bases from J, with 10 bases between. Germline CDR1 and CDR2: SEHNR and FQNEAQ (reference sequence). In nucleotides, the CDR3 is TGTGCCAGCAGCCTCAAGGGGAACGAGCAGTACTTC. Translation: CASSLKGNEQYF.

The gene calls are TRBV4-3 and TRBJ2-2; tentatively, D is TRBD1 (7 bases). The V end lost 1 base, the J end lost 3 bases, and 15 bases lay between the germline ends. The CDR3 has 17 residues. Germline V gene lookup returns CDR1 LGHNA and CDR2 YSLEER. CDR3 loop: CASSQGVGRGDTGELFF. The CDR3 DNA is TGCGCCAGCAGCCAAGGGGTAGGCAGGGGGGACACCGGGGAGCTGTTTTTT.